The following is a T cell receptor beta chain sequence with its context. The antigen remains unidentified. This record belongs to a study of cytomegalovirus exposure and HLA in healthy donors. Whole-study findings and limits: Whilst most TCR sequences proved rare, a subset of public TCRs occurred across many donors. Presence/absence results assume similar sequencing depth per donor, which may not hold. It was 164 TCR beta chains that were listed as cytomegalovirus-associated. In an earlier analysis, productive rearrangement rates for most beta V segments clustered near 87% or 30%.

The primer mix had 60 Vbeta and 13 Jbeta primers. Generated by immunoSEQ multiplex PCR, the TCRdb table keeps only in-frame clones and is missing some. This table has about 130,000 clones, 70% to 85% appearing once. Sequenced input: PBMCs. The sequence was obtained from a female donor in good health and CMV-seronegative.

CDR3 sequence (DNA): TGTGCCAGCAGCGCAGTTCGGGGAGGCACAGATACGCAGTATTTT. Protein: CASSAVRGGTDTQYF. The chain employs TRBV9 and TRBJ2-3; maybe TRBD2 (5 bases). This CDR3 contains 15 residues. V was shortened by 3 bases and J by 1 base, with 12 bases between the two germline ends. Germline lookup yields CDR1 SGDLS and CDR2 YYNGEE.